Below, 31 T cell receptor beta chains from the same sample are listed, as sequenced in a study of cytomegalovirus exposure and HLA in healthy donors. PCR employed 60 Vbeta and 13 Jbeta primers. Assay: immunoSEQ multiplex PCR; the TCRdb copy retains only in-frame clones and omits some. The table records about 170,000 clones, roughly 85% of them present only once. Material: PBMCs. The receptors derive from a man aged 25-45 years in good health and CMV-seropositive.

CDR3 coding DNA: TGCGCCAGCAGCCCGGACGGACAGAACGTCTATGGCTACACCTTC. It specifies CASSPDGQNVYGYTF. The rearrangement links TRBV5-1 to TRBJ1-2; tentative D call: TRBD1 (6 bases). The CDR3 loop spans 15 amino acids. Deletions cut 4 bases from V and 4 bases from J, with 17 bases between. Germline assignment: CDR1 SGHRS and CDR2 YFSETQ. Complete variable domain (other parts from reference TRBV5-1 and TRBJ1-2): KAGVTQTPRYLIKTRGQQVTLSCSPISGHRSVSWYQQTPGQGLQFLFEYFSETQRNKGNFPGRFSGRQFSNSRSEMNVSTLELGDSALYLCASSPDGQNVYGYTFGSGTRLTVV.

This chain connects TRBV7-8 to TRBJ2-1; no definite D call. The germline CDR1 and CDR2 sequences are SGHVS and FQNEAQ. Trimming shortened V by 7 bases and J by 7 bases, and 11 bases separated the two germline ends. The CDR3 has 12 residues. CDR3 coding DNA: TGTGCCAGCACCCCCACCGGGAATGAGCAGTTCTTC. This translates into CASTPTGNEQFF.

The chain links TRBV6-5 to TRBJ1-1; the match to TRBD1 covers 7 bases. Germline loops: CDR1 MNHEY, CDR2 SVGAGI. Trimming cost V 6 bases and J 4 bases; bases outside gene matches: 11. The CDR3 extends over 15 amino acids. The CDR3 loop reads CASSLRDRVGTEAFF. DNA of the CDR3: TGTGCCAGCAGCCTACGCGACAGGGTTGGCACTGAAGCTTTCTTT.

The chain is built from TRBV10-3 and TRBJ2-2; TRBD2 matches 9 bases. With 6 bases clipped from V and 3 bases from J, the junction kept 5 bases outside the gene matches. This CDR3 is built from 15 residues. Per germline, CDR1 ENHRY and CDR2 SYGVKD. Here the CDR3 DNA reads TGTGCCATCAGGGACTTAGCGGGAGACACCGGGGAGCTGTTTTTT. Translated, it gives CAIRDLAGDTGELFF.

This chain connects TRBV25-1 to TRBJ2-1; D is possibly TRBD1 (5 bases). With 5 bases removed from V and 12 bases from J, the gap between germline ends came to 14 bases. This CDR3 contains 12 residues. Germline V gene sequence: CDR1 MGHDK, CDR2 SYGVNS. CDR3 DNA: TGTGCCAGCAGTCCAGGGCTTGATGGGCAGTTCTTC. It is translated as CASSPGLDGQFF.

The chain carries TRBV5-4 and TRBJ2-5; D is possibly TRBD2 (6 bases). Germline V gene data show CDR1 as SGHNT and CDR2 as YYREEE (reference sequence). The CDR3 sequence is 14 residues long. Trimming cost V 4 bases and J 4 bases, with 14 bases left between them. The CDR3 region has the DNA TGTGCCAGCAGCACGTGGGGGGTGAGAGAGACCCAGTACTTC. As protein: CASSTWGVRETQYF.

This chain connects TRBV7-9 to TRBJ1-2, with TRBD1 identical over 9 bases. CDR3 length equals 17 residues. V lost 4 bases to trimming and J lost 0 bases; unmatched junction nucleotides: 9. Per germline, CDR1 SEHNR and CDR2 FQNEAQ (reference sequence). In DNA form, the CDR3 reads TGTGCCAGCAGCTCATACCACGGGGACAGGGCTAACTATGGCTACACCTTC. Encoded protein: CASSSYHGDRANYGYTF.

The chain is built from TRBV5-6 and TRBJ2-5, with no clear D. The CDR3 runs to 14 residues. The germline V gene has CDR1 SGHDT and CDR2 YYEEEE. V shed 4 bases and J shed 4 bases, with 14 bases lying between them. CDR3 sequence reads: CASSKGTVPETQYF. The CDR3 DNA reads TGTGCCAGCAGCAAAGGTACAGTCCCAGAGACCCAGTACTTC.

This chain joins TRBV5-1 and TRBJ2-3, with D possibly being TRBD2 (6 bases). The CDR3 consists of 14 residues. Per the germline V gene, CDR1 is SGHRS and CDR2 is YFSETQ. Trimming shortened V by 0 bases and J by 1 base, and 6 bases separated the two germline ends. The CDR3 region is CASSLGGGTDTQYF. The DNA for the CDR3 is TGCGCCAGCAGCTTGGGGGGGGGCACAGATACGCAGTATTTT. Variable domain in full (rest from reference TRBV5-1 and TRBJ2-3): KAGVTQTPRYLIKTRGQQVTLSCSPISGHRSVSWYQQTPGQGLQFLFEYFSETQRNKGNFPGRFSGRQFSNSRSEMNVSTLELGDSALYLCASSLGGGTDTQYFGPGTRLTVL.

The chain carries TRBV5-1 and TRBJ1-6, with no clear D. The CDR3 totals 15 residues. The V gene's germline CDR1 is SGHRS and CDR2 YFSETQ. The V end lost 5 bases, the J end lost 5 bases, and 14 bases lay between the germline ends. CDR3 nucleotide sequence: TGCGCCAGCAGACTAGACGGACGGCATAATTCACCCCTCCACTTT. Its protein product is CASRLDGRHNSPLHF.

This clone is a singleton in its sample. The chain carries TRBV4-3 and TRBJ2-2; 8 nucleotides agree with TRBD1. Trimming cost V 8 bases and J 4 bases; bases outside gene matches: 6. Germline lookup yields CDR1 LGHNA and CDR2 YSLEER. The CDR3 is 14 residues long. The CDR3 bases are TGCGCCAGCGCGCAGGGGGCCGTCACCGGGGAGCTGTTTTTT. The encoded protein is CASAQGAVTGELFF.

This sequence joins TRBV15 and TRBJ2-7; TRBD2 is a possible D gene (6 bases). In germline, CDR1 is LNHNV, CDR2 YYDKDF (reference sequence). This CDR3 comprises 13 residues. The ends were cut back, 0 bases at V and 6 bases at J, with 9 bases in the middle. The CDR3 region has the DNA TGTGCCACCAGCAGAGAGGAGGGGCTCGAGCAGTACGTC. It codes for CATSREEGLEQYV.

This chain links TRBV30 with TRBJ1-2; perhaps TRBD1 as D (6 bases). V lost 5 bases and J lost 7, with 14 bases in between. CDR3 length equals 12 residues. Germline assignment: CDR1 GTSNPN and CDR2 SVGIG (reference sequence). The CDR3 is CAWETGKGGYTF. The CDR3 DNA reads TGTGCCTGGGAAACAGGGAAAGGTGGCTACACCTTC.

J is TRBJ1-2 and V is TRBV6-1; possible D gene TRBD1, 6 bases. Per the germline V gene, CDR1 is MNHNS and CDR2 is SASEGT. Between the trimmed V and J ends, which lost 5 bases and 8 bases, there was a span of 18 bases. The CDR3 length is 14 residues. CDR3 sequence (DNA): TGTGCCAGCAGTTTACAGGGCAGAGCAGGCGGCTACACCTTC. The encoded protein is CASSLQGRAGGYTF.

The CDR3 coding sequence is TGTGCCAGCTCACCATCGGACGGACTGGTCTCCACTGAAGCTTTCTTT. This codes for CASSPSDGLVSTEAFF. The chain joins TRBV18 to TRBJ1-1; D call uncertain. This CDR3 region has 16 residues. The V gene lost 2 bases and the J gene lost 4 bases, with 17 bases spanning the gap. Germline lookup yields CDR1 KGHSH and CDR2 LQKENI. Supplemented by reference TRBV18 and TRBJ1-1, the full variable domain reads NAGVMQNPRHLVRRRGQEARLRCSPMKGHSHVYWYRQLPEEGLKFMVYLQKENIIDESGMPKERFSAEFPKEGPSILRIQQVVRGDSAAYFCASSPSDGLVSTEAFFGQGTRLTVV.

The J gene is TRBJ2-3, the V gene TRBV5-4; the D gene is possibly TRBD2 (6 bases). The germline V gene has CDR1 SGHNT and CDR2 YYREEE (reference sequence). CDR3 size: 14 residues. V was cut by 2 bases and J by 3 bases, with 10 bases left in between. CDR3 in amino acids: CASSLWGGTDTQYF. The CDR3 DNA sequence: TGTGCCAGCAGCTTATGGGGAGGAACAGATACGCAGTATTTT.

This chain uses TRBV7-2 with TRBJ1-6; TRBD1 aligns across 8 bases. Germline V gene data show CDR1 as SGHTA and CDR2 as FQGNSA. The CDR3 is made up of 14 amino acids. V lost 11 bases, J lost 1 base, and 4 bases stayed unmatched. The CDR3 here is CAVRQGSYNSPLHF. The DNA for the CDR3 is TGTGCCGTCCGACAGGGGTCCTATAATTCACCCCTCCACTTT. Variable domain in full (rest from reference TRBV7-2 and TRBJ1-6): GAGVSQSPSNKVTEKGKDVELRCDPISGHTALYWYRQSLGQGLEFLIYFQGNSAPDKSGLPSDRFSAERTGGSVSTLTIQRTQQEDSAVYLCAVRQGSYNSPLHFGNGTRLTVT.

The chain joins TRBV28 to TRBJ2-7; D is perhaps TRBD1 (5 bases). V lost 7 bases and J 2 bases, leaving 24 bases between the germline ends. The CDR3 is 17 amino acids. Per the germline V gene, CDR1 is MDHEN and CDR2 is SYDVKM. CDR3 bases: TGTGCCAGCACCACACTTAGGCGGCAGGGTCGGACCTACGAGCAGTACGTC. It specifies CASTTLRRQGRTYEQYV.

This chain uses TRBV19 with TRBJ1-5; 10 nucleotides align to TRBD1. The CDR3 totals 16 residues. From germline, CDR1 is LNHDA and CDR2 SQIVND (reference sequence). Trimming took 5 bases from V and 4 from J; bases not matched to a gene: 8. DNA for the CDR3: TGTGCCAGTAGTTATGGGGACAGGGGAAGTAATCAGCCCCAGCATTTT. Encoded protein: CASSYGDRGSNQPQHF.

This sequence joins TRBV4-1 and TRBJ2-7; 9 bases map to TRBD2. The CDR3 is made up of 16 amino acids. Germline V CDR1 and CDR2: MGHRA, YSYEKL. The V segment lost 0 bases and the J segment 4 bases; nucleotides outside the gene matches: 7. The CDR3 here is CASSQEQLAGSYEQYF. The CDR3 DNA is TGCGCCAGCAGCCAAGAACAGCTAGCGGGATCGTACGAGCAGTACTTC.

This clone was counted a few times. This chain links TRBV7-9 with TRBJ1-3; D is undetermined. V lost 8 bases and J 3 bases, leaving 14 bases between the germline ends. This CDR3 has 14 residues. The V gene's germline CDR1 is SEHNR and CDR2 FQNEAQ (reference sequence). This CDR3 is CASSDDIGGNTIYF. For the CDR3, the DNA is TGTGCCAGCTCCGATGACATTGGTGGAAACACCATATATTTT.

V is TRBV4-1 and J is TRBJ2-1; 10 positions agree with TRBD2. This CDR3 is built from 16 residues. CDR1 is MGHRA, CDR2 YSYEKL, per germline. V lost 4 bases and J lost 2; bases outside the gene matches: 5. The CDR3 DNA follows: TGCGCCAGCAGCCTCCTAGCGGGAGTGCCCTACAATGAGCAGTTCTTC. Protein product: CASSLLAGVPYNEQFF.

The chain joins TRBV2 to TRBJ1-6; no firm D call. CDR3 length equals 14 residues. From germline, CDR1 is SNHLY and CDR2 FYNNEI. Trimming cost V 1 base and J 6 bases, with 7 bases left between them. The CDR3 reads CASSEGRGNSPLHF. CDR3 sequence (DNA): TGTGCCAGCAGTGAAGGGAGAGGTAATTCACCCCTCCACTTT. The entire variable domain, with the rest obtained from reference TRBV2 and TRBJ1-6, is as follows: EPEVTQTPSHQVTQMGQEVILRCVPISNHLYFYWYRQILGQKVEFLVSFYNNEISEKSEIFDDQFSVERPDGSNFTLKIRSTKLEDSAMYFCASSEGRGNSPLHFGNGTRLTVT.

V usage is TRBV19 and J usage is TRBJ2-1, with TRBD1 identical over 8 bases. The V gene end was trimmed by 5 bases and the J gene end by 7 bases; junction bases not matched to a gene: 10. The CDR3 has 15 amino acids. CDR1 is LNHDA and CDR2 is SQIVND in the germline V gene (reference sequence). The CDR3 bases are TGTGCCAGTAGTGTCACCAGGGGGCGAAGGAATGAGCAGTTCTTC. Residues: CASSVTRGRRNEQFF.

V usage is TRBV4-1 and J usage is TRBJ1-1; a weak D match, TRBD1 (6 bases). Germline CDR1 reads MGHRA; CDR2 reads YSYEKL. V was shortened by 1 base and J by 3 bases, with 15 bases between the two germline ends. The CDR3 extends over 16 amino acids. The CDR3 DNA follows: TGCGCCAGCAGCCAAGGGCGGGGGGGCCGGGACACTGAAGCTTTCTTT. Its protein is CASSQGRGGRDTEAFF.

V gene TRBV7-6 combines with J gene TRBJ2-1; tentative D call: TRBD2 (11 bases). The length of the CDR3 is 19 residues. Trimming left V 5 bases short and J 8 bases short, with 31 bases between. CDR1 is SGHVS and CDR2 is FNYEAQ in the germline V gene. CDR3 region: CASSRGTGDSGRAGDEQFF. CDR3 coding DNA: TGTGCCAGCAGCAGAGGGACAGGGGATAGCGGGAGGGCTGGCGATGAGCAGTTCTTC.

The chain carries TRBV15 and TRBJ2-3; D gene uncertain. Germline V gene data show CDR1 as LNHNV and CDR2 as YYDKDF (reference sequence). The V and J ends lost 0 bases and 4 bases respectively, with 5 bases between them. This CDR3 has 13 residues. CDR3 DNA sequence: TGTGCCACCAGCAGAGATCTCTCAGATACGCAGTATTTT. This translates into CATSRDLSDTQYF.

This chain links TRBV7-3 with TRBJ2-3; D possibly corresponds to TRBD1 (6 bases). The V end lost 5 bases, the J end lost 0 bases, and 9 bases lay between the germline ends. The V gene's germline CDR1 is SGHTA and CDR2 FQGTGA. The CDR3 is 14 residues long. CDR3 sequence (DNA): TGTGCCAGCAGCCCGGACAGAAGCACAGATACGCAGTATTTT. It translates to CASSPDRSTDTQYF.

Note on this clone: Other DNA variants within this sample encode the same CDR3. V usage is TRBV27 and J usage is TRBJ1-2; D perhaps matches TRBD1 (5 bases). The V end lost 6 bases, the J end lost 1 base, and 9 bases lay between the germline ends. Germline loops: CDR1 MNHEY, CDR2 SMNVEV (reference sequence). This CDR3 has 13 amino acids. The CDR3, as DNA: TGTGCCAGCAGCCTCAGGGTTAACTATGGCTACACCTTC. Encoded protein: CASSLRVNYGYTF.

J is TRBJ1-4 and V is TRBV25-1, with a possible D match to TRBD1 (6 bases). The CDR3 is 15 amino acids. Trimming removed 1 base at V and 5 bases at J, with 11 bases between. Per the germline V gene, CDR1 is MGHDK and CDR2 is SYGVNS. The CDR3 loop reads CASSELGASNEKLFF. The CDR3 coding sequence is TGTGCCAGCAGTGAATTGGGGGCGTCGAATGAAAAACTGTTTTTT.

DNA of the CDR3: TGCGCCAGCAGCTCAACAGGACCCGGTTACGAGCAGTACTTC. Encoded protein: CASSSTGPGYEQYF. The chain employs TRBV5-1 and TRBJ2-7, with TRBD1 as a possible D gene (5 bases). V was clipped by 3 bases and J by 4 bases, with 14 bases between them. The CDR3 has 14 amino acids. From germline, CDR1 is SGHRS and CDR2 YFSETQ.